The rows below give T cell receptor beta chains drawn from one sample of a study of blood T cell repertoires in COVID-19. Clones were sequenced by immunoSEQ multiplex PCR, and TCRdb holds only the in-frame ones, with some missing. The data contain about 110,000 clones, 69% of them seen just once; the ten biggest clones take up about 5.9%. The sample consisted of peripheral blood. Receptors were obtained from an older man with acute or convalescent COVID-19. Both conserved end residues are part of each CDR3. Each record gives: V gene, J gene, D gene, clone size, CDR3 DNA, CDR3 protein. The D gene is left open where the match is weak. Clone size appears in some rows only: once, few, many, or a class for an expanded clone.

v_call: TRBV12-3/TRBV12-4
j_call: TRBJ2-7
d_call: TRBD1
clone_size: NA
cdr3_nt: TGTGCCAGCAGGAACAGGGGTTCTAGGGAGCAGTACTTC
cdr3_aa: CASRNRGSREQYF

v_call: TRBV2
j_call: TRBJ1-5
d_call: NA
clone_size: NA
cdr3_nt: TGTGCCAGCAGTGAAGCTGGTGATGTGGGACTGGGAGATCAGCCCCAGCATTTT
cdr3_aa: CASSEAGDVGLGDQPQHF

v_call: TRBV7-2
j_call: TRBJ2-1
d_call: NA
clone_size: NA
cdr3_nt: TGTGCCAGCAGCTTTGGACCGCCGGGACAAGAGCTCTTC
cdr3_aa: CASSFGPPGQELF

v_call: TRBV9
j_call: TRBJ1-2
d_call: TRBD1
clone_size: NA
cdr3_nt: TGTGCCAGCAGCGTAGCTGAGGGGGCGCTTTATGGCTACACCTTC
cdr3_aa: CASSVAEGALYGYTF

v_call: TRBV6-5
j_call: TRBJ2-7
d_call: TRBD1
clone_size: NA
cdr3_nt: TGTGCCAGCAGTTACGACAGGGGCGCTTACGAGCAGTACTTC
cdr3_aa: CASSYDRGAYEQYF

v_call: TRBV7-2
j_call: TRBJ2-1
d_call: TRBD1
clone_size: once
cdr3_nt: TGTGCCAGCAGCTTCACAGGGGGTTACAATGAGCAGTTCTTC
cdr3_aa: CASSFTGGYNEQFF

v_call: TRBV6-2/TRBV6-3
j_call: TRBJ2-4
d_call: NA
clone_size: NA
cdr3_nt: TGTGCCAGCAGTTACCCCGGAGGAGATCGGGCCAAAAACATTCAGTACTTC
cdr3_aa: CASSYPGGDRAKNIQYF

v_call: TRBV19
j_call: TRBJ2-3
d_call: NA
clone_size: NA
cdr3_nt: TGTGCCAGTAGTATAAGTGCCGGGCGCAGGGCAGATACGCAGTATTTT
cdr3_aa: CASSISAGRRADTQYF

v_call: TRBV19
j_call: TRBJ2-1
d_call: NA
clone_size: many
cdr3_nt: TGTGCCAGTAGTATCTCTAGCGTAACCTACAATGAGCAGTTCTTC
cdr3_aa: CASSISSVTYNEQFF

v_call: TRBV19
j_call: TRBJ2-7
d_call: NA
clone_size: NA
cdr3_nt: TGTGCCAGTAGGGGCCCTATGAATTTCGAGCAGTACTTC
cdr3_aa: CASRGPMNFEQYF

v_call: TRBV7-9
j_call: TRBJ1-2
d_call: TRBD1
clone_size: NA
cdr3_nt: TGTGCCAGCAGCCCGGGACAGGGGAACTATGGCTACACCTTC
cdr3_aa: CASSPGQGNYGYTF

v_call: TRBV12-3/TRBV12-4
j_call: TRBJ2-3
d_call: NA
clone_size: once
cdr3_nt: TGTGCCAGCAGTCTCACAGATACGCAGTATTTT
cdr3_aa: CASSLTDTQYF

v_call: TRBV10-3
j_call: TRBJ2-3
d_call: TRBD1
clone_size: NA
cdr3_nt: TGTGCCATCAGGGATAGCCAGGGGGCAGATACGCAGTATTTT
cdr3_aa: CAIRDSQGADTQYF

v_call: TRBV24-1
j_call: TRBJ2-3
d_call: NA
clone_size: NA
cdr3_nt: TGTGCCACCAGTGATTTTGCGGCTGAGGGCACAGATACGCAGTATTTT
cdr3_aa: CATSDFAAEGTDTQYF

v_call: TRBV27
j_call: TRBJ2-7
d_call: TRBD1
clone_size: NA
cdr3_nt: TGTGCCAGCAGTTTAGGTCTCGGGGGACAGGGTGTCAAGCAGTACTTC
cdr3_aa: CASSLGLGGQGVKQYF

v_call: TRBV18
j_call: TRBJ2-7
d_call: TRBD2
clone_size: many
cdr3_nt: TGTGCCAGCTCACCCCAAATGGCGGGAGTGGACGAGCAGTACTTC
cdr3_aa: CASSPQMAGVDEQYF

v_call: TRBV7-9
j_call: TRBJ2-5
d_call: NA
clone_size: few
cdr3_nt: TGTGCCAGCAGCTTAGCCAGGGAGACCCAGTACTTC
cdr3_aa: CASSLARETQYF

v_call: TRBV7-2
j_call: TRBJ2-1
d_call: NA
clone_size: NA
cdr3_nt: TGTGCCAGCAGCCACAGAACCGGGGGGCCCGATGAGCAGTTCTTC
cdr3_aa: CASSHRTGGPDEQFF

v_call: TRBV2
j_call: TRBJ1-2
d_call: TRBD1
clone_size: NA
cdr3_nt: TGTGCCAGCAATGAACAGGGGGCGGGTTATGGCTACACCTTC
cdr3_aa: CASNEQGAGYGYTF

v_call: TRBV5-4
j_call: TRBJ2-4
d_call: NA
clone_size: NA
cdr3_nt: TGTGCCAGCAGCGGCGGCGAGGGAAACATTCAGTACTTC
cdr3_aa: CASSGGEGNIQYF

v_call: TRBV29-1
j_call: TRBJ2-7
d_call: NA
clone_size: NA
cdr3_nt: TGCAGCGCCCTCGACGGGGCCTACGAGCAGTACTTC
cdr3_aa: CSALDGAYEQYF

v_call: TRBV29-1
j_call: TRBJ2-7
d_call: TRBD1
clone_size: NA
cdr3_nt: TGCAGCGCCGGACAGGGCGACGAGCAGTACTTC
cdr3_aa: CSAGQGDEQYF

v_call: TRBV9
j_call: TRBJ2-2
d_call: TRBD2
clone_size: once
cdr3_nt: TGTGCCAGCAGCGTAGGCGGGAGAGACACCGGGGAGCTGTTTTTT
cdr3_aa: CASSVGGRDTGELFF

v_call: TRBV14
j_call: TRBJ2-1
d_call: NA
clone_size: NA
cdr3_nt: TGTGCCAGCAGCCAAGATCGTATGACAGCAGAGCAGTTCTTC
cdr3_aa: CASSQDRMTAEQFF

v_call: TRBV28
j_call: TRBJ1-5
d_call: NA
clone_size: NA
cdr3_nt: TGTGCCAGCAGTCGGAGGGGATATAGCAATCAGCCCCAGCATTTT
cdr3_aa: CASSRRGYSNQPQHF

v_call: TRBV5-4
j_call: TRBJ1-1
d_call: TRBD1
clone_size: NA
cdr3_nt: TGTGCCAGCAGCTTGGCGGGACAGGTTAAGGCTTTCTTT
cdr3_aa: CASSLAGQVKAFF

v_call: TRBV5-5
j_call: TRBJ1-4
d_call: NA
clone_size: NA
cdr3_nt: TGTGCCAGCAGCTTGGCCGAGGGGGTCAAACTGTTTTTT
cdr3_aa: CASSLAEGVKLFF

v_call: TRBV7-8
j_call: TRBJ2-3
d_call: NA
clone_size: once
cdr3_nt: TGTGCCAGCAGCGACGTCCAGGGAAAGGGTACGCAGTATTTT
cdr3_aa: CASSDVQGKGTQYF

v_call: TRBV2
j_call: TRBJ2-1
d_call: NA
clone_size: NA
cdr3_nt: TGTGCCAGCAGTGAAGAGGGGGACAAGGCCTACAATGAGCAGTTCTTC
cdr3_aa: CASSEEGDKAYNEQFF

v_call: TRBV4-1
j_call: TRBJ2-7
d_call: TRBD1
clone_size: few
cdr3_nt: TGCGCCAGCAGCCAACCAGGACAGGGGGCCTCCTACGAGCAGTACTTC
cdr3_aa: CASSQPGQGASYEQYF

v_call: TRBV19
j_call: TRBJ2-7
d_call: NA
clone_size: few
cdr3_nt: TGTGCCAGTATGTCCCCTGTCTCCTACGAGCAGTACTTC
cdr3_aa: CASMSPVSYEQYF

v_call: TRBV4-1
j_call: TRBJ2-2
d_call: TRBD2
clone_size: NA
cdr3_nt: TGCGCCAGCAGCCAAGAGCCTAGCGGGAGGGCGAACACCGGGGAGCTGTTTTTT
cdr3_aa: CASSQEPSGRANTGELFF

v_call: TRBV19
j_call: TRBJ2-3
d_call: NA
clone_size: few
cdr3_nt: TGTGCCAGTAGTATAGTAGGCGGGAGCACAGATACGCAGTATTTT
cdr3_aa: CASSIVGGSTDTQYF

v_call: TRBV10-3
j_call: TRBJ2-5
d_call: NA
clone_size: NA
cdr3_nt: TGTGCCATCAGTGAAGGTGGGAGGGAGACCCAGTACTTC
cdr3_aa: CAISEGGRETQYF

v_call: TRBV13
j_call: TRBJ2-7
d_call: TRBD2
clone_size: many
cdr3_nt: TGTGCCAGCAGCTACTCCCTGGGACTAGCGGGAGGTCGGTACGAGCAGTACTTC
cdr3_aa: CASSYSLGLAGGRYEQYF

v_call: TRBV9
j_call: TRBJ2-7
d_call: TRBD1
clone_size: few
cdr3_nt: TGTGCCAGCAGCGTAGACCCCGGGACAGTCTCCTACGAGCAGTACTTC
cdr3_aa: CASSVDPGTVSYEQYF

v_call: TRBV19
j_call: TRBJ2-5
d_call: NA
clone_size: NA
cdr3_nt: TGTGCCAGTAGTAGGGACTTGGGGGAGACCCAGTACTTC
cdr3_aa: CASSRDLGETQYF

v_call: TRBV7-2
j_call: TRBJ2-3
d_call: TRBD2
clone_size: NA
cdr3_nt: TGTGCCAGCAGCTACCGACTAGCGGGAGGATCGGATACGCAGTATTTT
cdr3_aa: CASSYRLAGGSDTQYF

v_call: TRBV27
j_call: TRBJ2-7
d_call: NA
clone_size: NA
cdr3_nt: TGTGCCAGCAGTGCAACTCTCGGGAGCCCCTACGAGCAGTACTTC
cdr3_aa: CASSATLGSPYEQYF

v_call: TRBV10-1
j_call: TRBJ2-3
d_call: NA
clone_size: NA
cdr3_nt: TGCGCCAGCAGTGATCGGGGTTTGGTAGGAGCAGATACGCAGTATTTT
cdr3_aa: CASSDRGLVGADTQYF

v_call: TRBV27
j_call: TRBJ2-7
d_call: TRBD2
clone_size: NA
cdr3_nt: TGTGCCAGCAGCATAGCTCCGGGACTAGGTGAGCAGTACTTC
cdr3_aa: CASSIAPGLGEQYF

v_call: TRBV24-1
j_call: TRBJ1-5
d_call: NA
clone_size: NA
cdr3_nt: TGTGCCACCCAGGCACAGGGCGCTAATCAGCCCCAGCATTTT
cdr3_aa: CATQAQGANQPQHF

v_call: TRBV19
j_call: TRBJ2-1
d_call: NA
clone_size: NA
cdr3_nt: TGTGCCAGTAGTACCTATACAGGTAGCCATGAGCAGTTCTTC
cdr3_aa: CASSTYTGSHEQFF

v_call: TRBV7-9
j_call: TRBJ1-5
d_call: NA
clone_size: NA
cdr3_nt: TGTGCCAGCAGCCAGAAACTCGGGAATCAGCCCCAGCATTTT
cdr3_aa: CASSQKLGNQPQHF

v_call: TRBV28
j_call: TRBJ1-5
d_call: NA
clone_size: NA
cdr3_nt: TGTGCCAGCAGTTCCCCCACCTTTATAGTGCGGAGCACCCAGCATTTT
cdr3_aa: CASSSPTFIVRSTQHF

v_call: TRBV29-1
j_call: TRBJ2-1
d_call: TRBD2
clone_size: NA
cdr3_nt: TGCAGCGTTGAAGGCCACAGGACTAGGGCCTACAATGAGCAGTTCTTC
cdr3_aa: CSVEGHRTRAYNEQFF